This entry features one T cell receptor (beta chain) sequence. This entry comes from a study of preoperative IRX-2 immunotherapy in early breast cancer. Stated treatment: preoperative locoregional IRX-2 cytokine immunotherapy. Preoperative locoregional IRX-2 cytokine immunotherapy was tested in the phase Ib source study. TCRdb keeps only in-frame clones here, not all; method: immunoSEQ multiplex PCR. The table includes about 98,000 clones, roughly 89% detected once. Trimming left V 1 base short and J 6 bases short, with 13 bases between. The CDR3 has 15 residues. The germline gives CDR1 LNHDA, CDR2 SQIVND (reference sequence).

V usage is TRBV19 and J usage is TRBJ2-4; D uncertain. The TCR originated in a human donor with breast cancer. The material sequenced was tumor tissue, taken after IRX-2 immunotherapy. The CDR3 here is CASSIVNSGVNIQYF. In DNA, the CDR3 is TGTGCCAGTAGTATAGTAAACAGTGGGGTAAACATTCAGTACTTC. Combining the CDR3 with reference TRBV19 and TRBJ2-4 gives the whole variable domain DGGITQSPKYLFRKEGQNVTLSCEQNLNHDAMYWYRQDPGQGLRLIYYSQIVNDFQKGDIAEGYSVSREKKESFPLTVTSAQKNPTAFYLCASSIVNSGVNIQYFGAGTRLSVL.